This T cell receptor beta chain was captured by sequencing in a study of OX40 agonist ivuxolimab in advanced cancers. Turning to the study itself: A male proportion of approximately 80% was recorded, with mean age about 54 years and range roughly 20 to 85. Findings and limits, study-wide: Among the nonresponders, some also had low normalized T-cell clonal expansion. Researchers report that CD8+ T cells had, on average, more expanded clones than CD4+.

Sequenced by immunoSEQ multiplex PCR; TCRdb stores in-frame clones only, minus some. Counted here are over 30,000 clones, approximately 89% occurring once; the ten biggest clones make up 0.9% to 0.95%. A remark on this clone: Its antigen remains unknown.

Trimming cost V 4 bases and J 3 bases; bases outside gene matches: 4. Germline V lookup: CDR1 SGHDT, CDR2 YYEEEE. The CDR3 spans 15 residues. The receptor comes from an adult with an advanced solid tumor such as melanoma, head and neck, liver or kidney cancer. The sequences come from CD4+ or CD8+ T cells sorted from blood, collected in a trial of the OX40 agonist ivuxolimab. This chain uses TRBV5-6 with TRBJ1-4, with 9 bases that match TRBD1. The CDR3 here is CASSVTGGPNEKLFF. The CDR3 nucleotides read TGTGCCAGCAGCGTAACAGGGGGCCCTAATGAAAAACTGTTTTTT.